This entry features one T cell receptor (beta chain) sequence. The antigen is undetermined. PCR primers comprised 60 Vbeta and 13 Jbeta primers. Produced via immunoSEQ multiplex PCR; TCRdb's table is partial and in-frame only. There are more than 200,000 clones in the sample; more than 60% occur only once, and 15% to 19% lies in the top ten. The record originates from a study of cytomegalovirus exposure and HLA in healthy donors. CDR3 length: 15 amino acids. V lost 0 bases, J lost 4 bases, and 5 bases stayed unmatched. The germline V gene has CDR1 SGHRS and CDR2 YFSETQ. Findings and caveats of the study: Some TCR beta chains (about 180 of them) were listed as cytomegalovirus-associated. As was reported, the HLA-A and HLA-B alleles of most subjects were accurately predicted from TCR beta sequences. An apparent linkage of common viral pathogens to several of the most significant clusters emerged in a later analysis.

The chain combines TRBV5-1 with TRBJ1-1; 8 nucleotides agree with TRBD1. The receptor was derived from a man aged 35 to 55 in good health and CMV-seronegative. The sample consisted of PBMCs. This CDR3 is CASSLGGQGVTEAFF. The CDR3 DNA reads TGCGCCAGCAGCTTGGGTGGACAGGGAGTCACTGAAGCTTTCTTT.